This T cell receptor (beta chain) was recovered during a study of vaccination effects on CD4 cells after COVID-19 (dated by TCRdb to the early 2020s). Context from the whole study: Post-vaccine samples across the study were collected a median of 72 days after the second dose, with a range of 14 to 241. The study compared SARS-CoV-2 spike-specific CD4+ TCR repertoires before and after mRNA vaccination in COVID-19 convalescent patients and infection-naive vaccine recipients. Altogether, some 11 COVID-19 convalescent patients and several SARS-CoV-2-naive healthy vaccine recipients made up the full study. The Oncomine TCR Beta short-read assay on an Illumina iSeq 100 was used to sequence cultures from other donors in the study. Broader findings and caveats from the paper: Limitations of the study were the small number of convalescent patients and the absence of early post-infection timepoints. At late post-vaccination timepoints, both infection-induced and vaccine-induced clones showed marked clonal contraction, consistent with waning T cell responses. In healthy vaccine recipients, vaccine-induced clones were almost all SARS-CoV-2 mono-reactive, with only 1 of 255 being cross-reactive with common cold coronaviruses.

Receptor libraries were prepared by the immunoSEQ multiplex PCR assay. DNA from the cultured, isolated CD4+ T cells was subjected to TCR beta CDR3 sequencing. Per the original workflow: Non-productive TCR sequences were removed and reads were trimmed to the CDR3 region, keeping CDR3s of at least 7 amino acids. Antigen-specific clonotypes were identified using the MANAFEST web app by comparison of expansion in peptide wells against reference cultures. To be called positive, a clone needed expansion at FDR<0.05 compared with the reference and with all other wells, an odds ratio greater than 5, and a frequency greater than 0.1% in two replicate wells. A clonotype was defined as cross-reactive if the clonotype was significantly expanded both in SARS-CoV-2 spike wells and in at least one common cold coronavirus spike condition. Using the stringdist R package, CDR3 similarity was measured by Levenshtein distance, and unrooted trees were constructed with ape in R 3.6.1. This immuneACCESS table, as held by TCRdb, lists in-frame sequences with V and J called but not all clones. Of the missing ones, under half trace to an unresolved V gene in checked studies; the others have no known cause. V and J calls plus clone size are reproduced from that table; the DNA served to infer D and trimming. In this sample the table shows about 29,000 clones, roughly four fifths of which occur a single time. About 17% of the sample belongs to the ten largest clones.

CDR1 SEHNR and CDR2 FQNEAQ were looked up in the germline V gene (reference sequence). The CDR3 contains 16 residues, cysteine and phenylalanine counted. Only the CDR3 part of the read is kept: 48 bases, read in frame from the first base. V and J are truncated by 7 bases and 5 bases respectively, leaving an intervening sequence of 18 bases. The ViraFEST assay stimulated PBMC with viral peptide pools and then used TCR sequencing to identify antigen-specific CD4+ T cell clonotypes by expansion. After less than 13 days of culture, CD4+ T cells were isolated with the EasySep CD4+ T cell isolation kit. Each participant received two doses of an mRNA SARS-CoV-2 vaccine, either BNT162b2 or mRNA-1273. None of the healthy vaccine recipients had a prior SARS-CoV-2 infection, which was confirmed by nucleocapsid antibody tests that came back negative both before and after vaccination. Roughly 2 million PBMC per well were cultured in IMDM with around 5% human AB serum, roughly 10 IU/ml IL-2 and gentamicin, plus 10 ug/ml peptides. On days 3 and 7, half of the culture medium was replaced with fresh IL-2-containing medium. Unless otherwise noted, each peptide stimulation condition was cultured in triplicate wells. Using Ficoll-Paque Plus gradient centrifugation, PBMC were separated from whole blood and then either used fresh or cryopreserved at -140C. Overlapping peptide pools spanned the spike proteins of SARS-CoV-2 and the common cold coronaviruses HCoV-NL63, HCoV-OC43 and HCoV-229E. The QIAamp micro DNA kit was used to extract genomic DNA from the cultured CD4+ T cells.

In regard to this clone: Which antigen it targets is not known. Per-base qualities were not stored, and no clone one base away is much larger.

This sequence originates from a human donor who received a COVID-19 vaccine. The V and J genes are TRBV7-9 and TRBJ1-6; the D gene is unclear. Here the sequenced sample was CD4+ T cells from PBMCs cultured with HCoV-OC43 spike peptides, taken after COVID-19 vaccination. The sample's cell subset or site, from its label and the paper: HCoV-OC43 spike overlapping peptide pool stimulation. In nucleotide form, the sequence is TGTGCCAGCACCGGAATTAGGACGGTGAATAATTCACCCCTCCACTTT. Translated, it reads CASTGIRTVNNSPLHF. With all but the CDR3 taken from the reference TRBV7-9 and TRBJ1-6 genes, the full variable domain is: DTGVSQNPRHKITKRGQNVTFRCDPISEHNRLYWYRQTLGQGPEFLTYFQNEAQLEKSRLLSDRFSAERPKGSFSTLEIQRTEQGDSAMYLCASTGIRTVNNSPLHFGNGTRLTVT.